This T cell receptor beta chain was sequenced during a study of T cell responses to AZD1222 COVID-19 vaccine. A remark on this clone: At the DNA level, this CDR3 is encoded by other sequences in the same sample as well.

Some clones are missing from TCRdb's copy, which holds only in-frame ones; the method was immunoSEQ multiplex PCR. The profile shows more than 140,000 clones, about nine tenths of them singletons. This CDR3 region has 13 residues. V was cut by 1 base and J by 7 bases, with 8 bases left in between. Germline loops: CDR1 SGHNT, CDR2 YYREEE (reference sequence). The V call is TRBV5-4, the J call TRBJ2-2, with D possibly being TRBD2 (6 bases). Sequences were derived from peripheral blood, sampled on day 0 of AZD1222 vaccination. The receptor's source is an adult in good health. DNA of the CDR3: TGTGCCAGCAGCTTGATCGGGAGCGGGGAGCTGTTTTTT. Translated: CASSLIGSGELFF.